This passage covers 5 T cell receptor beta chains from one sample sequenced in a study of blood T cell repertoires in COVID-19. The table came from immunoSEQ multiplex PCR; TCRdb's copy has only in-frame clones and leaves some out. The repertoire holds some 190,000 clones, with about 88% as singletons. The sequencing input was PBMCs or T cells enriched from blood (not recorded which). The source of these receptors is a woman in her 40s with acute COVID-19.

The J gene is TRBJ2-4, the V gene TRBV5-4; the match to TRBD1 covers 7 bases. Germline loops: CDR1 SGHNT, CDR2 YYREEE (reference sequence). The ends lost 2 bases at V and 6 bases at J; junction bases unmatched: 8. The CDR3 is made up of 15 amino acids. CDR3 sequence (DNA): TGTGCCAGCAGCTTAAAGGGGGCCAAGCTAAACATTCAGTACTTC. Its protein product is CASSLKGAKLNIQYF.

The rearrangement joins TRBV19 to TRBJ1-5; D remains unclear. CDR1 and CDR2 from the germline V gene are LNHDA and SQIVND (reference sequence). This CDR3 has 14 amino acids. Trimming cost V 7 bases and J 3 bases, with 13 bases left between them. The CDR3: CASNGVGVNQPQHF. CDR3 bases: TGTGCCAGTAACGGGGTTGGAGTCAATCAGCCCCAGCATTTT.

The J gene is TRBJ1-2, the V gene TRBV27; TRBD1 matches at 8 bases. The V gene end was trimmed by 0 bases and the J gene end by 6 bases; junction bases not matched to a gene: 6. This CDR3 has 15 residues. Germline V gives CDR1 MNHEY, CDR2 SMNVEV (reference sequence). The CDR3 here is CASSLSWTGMDGYTF. In DNA, the CDR3 is TGTGCCAGCAGTTTATCTTGGACAGGGATGGATGGCTACACCTTC.

This clone was counted a single time. The rearrangement joins TRBV27 to TRBJ2-7; perhaps TRBD2 as D (5 bases). The CDR3 spans 12 residues. Per the germline V gene, CDR1 is MNHEY and CDR2 is SMNVEV (reference sequence). Trimming took 2 bases from V and 7 from J, leaving 9 bases between them. DNA of the CDR3: TGTGCCAGCAGTTTAGGTCCGGGAGAGCAGTACTTC. Encoded protein: CASSLGPGEQYF.

This rearrangement joins TRBV5-1 to TRBJ1-2; 7 bases line up with TRBD1. V shed 4 bases, J shed 4 bases, and the junction held 7 bases outside the gene matches. CDR3 length: 14 residues. Per the germline V gene, CDR1 is SGHRS and CDR2 is YFSETQ. CDR3 DNA: TGCGCCAGCAGCCTCGGGACAGAAGGCTATGGCTACACCTTC. Protein product: CASSLGTEGYGYTF. Filled out from reference TRBV5-1 and TRBJ1-2, the complete variable domain reads KAGVTQTPRYLIKTRGQQVTLSCSPISGHRSVSWYQQTPGQGLQFLFEYFSETQRNKGNFPGRFSGRQFSNSRSEMNVSTLELGDSALYLCASSLGTEGYGYTFGSGTRLTVV.